This note documents a single TCR beta chain sequence. Trimming stripped 3 bases from V and 6 bases from J, with 16 bases between. The length of the CDR3 is 14 residues. CDR1 and CDR2 from the germline V gene are DFQATT and SNEGSKA (reference sequence). This record belongs to a study of blood T cell repertoires in COVID-19. The authors' processing: By means of reference gene primer amplification, nucleated cell counts were estimated. Here immunoSEQ multiplex PCR was the method, and the copy in TCRdb shows in-frame clones only, minus some. The DNA gave D and trimming, while V, J and clone size come from that table. The sample yields some 320,000 clones, 85% to 90% seen once.

The sample taken for sequencing was PBMCs or T cells enriched from blood (not recorded which). This receptor was identified in a woman aged 45-59 years who had been exposed to COVID-19. This chain links TRBV20-1 with TRBJ2-3; a possible D gene is TRBD2 (7 bases). This CDR3 is CSASDPRGADTQYF. DNA for the CDR3: TGCAGTGCTAGTGATCCTCGGGGGGCGGATACGCAGTATTTT.